The clone carrying this T cell receptor (beta chain) occurred once. The source of the sample is a study of blood T cell repertoires in COVID-19. Original processing methods: Researchers report that nucleated cell counts were estimated from reference gene primer amplification. Profiled with immunoSEQ multiplex PCR; TCRdb holds only in-frame clones, not every one. Clonal size and the V and J genes are those of that table, whereas D and trimming came from the DNA. The top ten hold 60% to 80% of the sample, which has approximately 27,000 clones, about four fifths seen once. This CDR3 contains 17 residues.

This TCR was recovered from a man between 70 and 80 years old with acute or convalescent COVID-19. Source material: peripheral blood. The chain joins TRBV21-1 to TRBJ2-1; the table's D call TRBD1 went unverified against the DNA. TRBV21-1 is noted as a pseudogene. CDR3 amino acids: CASSPSDRVVSWDEQFF. CDR3 in DNA: TGTGCCAGCAGCCCGTCCGACAGGGTAGTGAGTTGGGATGAGCAGTTCTTC.